The present T cell receptor (beta chain) was sequenced within a study of blood T cell repertoires in COVID-19. On the study more broadly: Donors in the United States, Italy and Spain gave samples during acute or convalescent COVID-19. In each case, the material was cDNA or gDNA derived from T cells, B-cell-depleted T cells, or PBMCs.

This table comes from immunoSEQ multiplex PCR, and its TCRdb copy is limited to in-frame clones, with some not included. The table has around 100,000 clones, about 88% seen once. The CDR3 has 13 amino acids. Germline V CDR1 and CDR2: KGHDR, SFDVKD. V shed 8 bases and J 4 bases; nucleotides not matched to a gene: 3. The chain couples TRBV24-1 to TRBJ2-2; 7 bases are a match to TRBD1. Source material: peripheral blood. The TCR sequence derives from a woman aged 70-85 years who had recovered from COVID-19. DNA of the CDR3: TGTGCCACCAATCCAGGGGGCACCGGGGAGCTGTTTTTT. It codes for CATNPGGTGELFF.